Shown below are 27 T cell receptor beta chains from a single sample sequenced in a study of cytomegalovirus exposure and HLA in healthy donors (dated by TCRdb to about 2017). Libraries were prepared through the immunoSEQ multiplex PCR assay. A mixture of 60 forward primers for TCR Vbeta segments and 13 reverse primers for TCR Jbeta segments was used in the multiplex PCR. The immuneACCESS repertoire file appears here via TCRdb, limited to in-frame rearrangements. These files lack a portion of the clones; in checked studies, under half of the deficit traces to unresolved V genes, and the cause of the others is not known. This sample is represented by roughly 120,000 clones; over 60% of them were singletons. Of the sample, about 2.7% falls within the top ten clones. Input material: PBMCs. All receptors come from a woman aged 18-29 years in good health and CMV-seropositive.

This chain links TRBV19 with TRBJ2-7; 7 bases agree with TRBD2. Germline V lookup: CDR1 LNHDA, CDR2 SQIVND (reference sequence). V shed 4 bases, J shed 5 bases, and the junction held 14 bases outside the gene matches. This CDR3 is built from 16 residues. CDR3 nucleotides: TGTGCCAGTAGTACGTCCGCGGCTAGCGGAAGAGACGAGCAGTACTTC. Protein sequence: CASSTSAASGRDEQYF.

The gene calls are TRBV21-1 and TRBJ2-7; TRBD1 is taken as the D call from the table, unchecked against the DNA. TRBV21-1 is described as a pseudogene. This CDR3 region has 15 residues. The CDR3 sequence is CASSSRDRRRYEQYF. The CDR3 DNA sequence: TGTGCCAGCAGCAGCCGGGACAGGCGTCGCTACGAGCAGTACTTC.

This clone was counted a few times. The chain links TRBV6-1 to TRBJ1-3, with D maybe TRBD1 (6 bases). Trimming stripped 6 bases from V and 2 bases from J, with 17 bases between. CDR3 length equals 16 residues. The germline V gene has CDR1 MNHNS and CDR2 SASEGT. The CDR3 DNA reads as TGTGCCAGCAGCGAATTGTTCACAGGGACTGGAAACACCATATATTTT. Translation: CASSELFTGTGNTIYF.

The V and J genes are TRBV7-6 and TRBJ2-7, with a possible D match to TRBD1 (5 bases). The CDR3 is 13 amino acids. Trimming pared 3 bases from V and 9 bases from J, leaving 15 bases between. CDR1 is SGHVS, CDR2 FNYEAQ, per germline. The CDR3 DNA reads TGTGCCAGCAGCTTTGGGGCCGCCCGCGGGCAGTACTTC. Amino acids: CASSFGAARGQYF.

This sequence joins TRBV7-3 and TRBJ2-1; unclear D gene. The V and J ends lost 4 bases and 7 bases respectively, with 8 bases between them. The germline V gene encodes CDR1 SGHTA and CDR2 FQGTGA. This CDR3 contains 12 residues. In DNA, the CDR3 is TGTGCCAGCAGCTCTGCTAAGAATGAGCAGTTCTTC. Encoded protein: CASSSAKNEQFF. The full variable domain, in which reference TRBV7-3 and TRBJ2-1 provide the parts outside the CDR3, is GAGVSQTPSNKVTEKGKYVELRCDPISGHTALYWYRQSLGQGPEFLIYFQGTGAADDSGLPNDRFFAVRPEGSVSTLKIQRTERGDSAVYLCASSSAKNEQFFGPGTRLTVL.

The chain carries TRBV5-4 and TRBJ1-2; D is unclear. V lost 4 bases and J 0 bases, leaving 10 bases between the germline ends. The CDR3 totals 14 residues. Per the germline V gene, CDR1 is SGHNT and CDR2 is YYREEE (reference sequence). This chain's CDR3 is CASSPAEANYGYTF. CDR3 coding DNA: TGTGCCAGCAGCCCGGCCGAGGCTAACTATGGCTACACCTTC.

V gene TRBV19 combines with J gene TRBJ2-3; TRBD2 is a possible D gene (6 bases). The V gene lost 8 bases and the J gene lost 2 bases, with 20 bases spanning the gap. The V gene's germline CDR1 is LNHDA and CDR2 SQIVND (reference sequence). The CDR3 is 16 residues long. CDR3 nucleotide sequence: TGTGCCAGTGGGTCAAATCCCGCGGGAAACACAGATACGCAGTATTTT. Translated, it gives CASGSNPAGNTDTQYF.

This chain links TRBV6-5 with TRBJ2-2; maybe TRBD1 (5 bases). The germline CDR1 and CDR2 sequences are MNHEY and SVGAGI. CDR3 size: 14 residues. The V end was cut by 4 bases, the J end by 7 bases, with 13 bases between. The CDR3 reads CASSWGRGIGELFF. As DNA, the CDR3 is TGTGCCAGCAGTTGGGGAAGGGGCATCGGGGAGCTGTTTTTT.

V usage is TRBV19 and J usage is TRBJ1-5, with TRBD1 identical over 9 bases. Losses at the gene ends were 10 bases for V and 6 bases for J; bases not matched to a gene: 10. CDR1 is LNHDA and CDR2 is SQIVND in the germline V gene (reference sequence). The CDR3 spans 14 residues. The CDR3 DNA reads TGTGCCACTCGGGACAGGGTGATGGGTCAGCCCCAGCATTTT. This gives the protein CATRDRVMGQPQHF.

This clone was seen a few times. The chain employs TRBV5-1 and TRBJ2-7; the match to TRBD1 covers 7 bases. Germline V gene data show CDR1 as SGHRS and CDR2 as YFSETQ. After removal of 4 bases from V and 2 bases from J, the junction contained 3 bases not matched to a gene. This CDR3 has 13 residues. For the CDR3, the DNA is TGCGCCAGCAGCCGGGACAGTCCCTACGAGCAGTACTTC. Translation gives CASSRDSPYEQYF. Drawing the rest from reference TRBV5-1 and TRBJ2-7, the complete variable domain is KAGVTQTPRYLIKTRGQQVTLSCSPISGHRSVSWYQQTPGQGLQFLFEYFSETQRNKGNFPGRFSGRQFSNSRSEMNVSTLELGDSALYLCASSRDSPYEQYFGPGTRLTVT.

This chain uses TRBV15 with TRBJ2-2, with D perhaps TRBD2 (6 bases). The ends were cut back, 1 base at V and 5 bases at J, with 17 bases in the middle. CDR1 is LNHNV, CDR2 YYDKDF, per germline (reference sequence). This CDR3 contains 17 residues. The CDR3 nucleotides are TGTGCCACCAGCAGAGCCCTCCGGGAGTCGGTAACCGGGGAGCTGTTTTTT. Its protein is CATSRALRESVTGELFF.

V is TRBV5-4 and J is TRBJ1-3, with TRBD1 matching over 7 bases. The CDR3 runs 16 residues. With 0 bases clipped from V and 2 bases from J, the junction kept 5 bases outside the gene matches. Germline CDR1 is SGHNT and CDR2 is YYREEE (reference sequence). CDR3 amino acids: CASSLDDRAPGNTIYF. The DNA of the CDR3 is TGTGCCAGCAGCTTGGACGACAGGGCGCCTGGAAACACCATATATTTT.

In its sample, this clone was seen a few times. The junction shows a germline mismatch at one end, possibly a read error. J is TRBJ2-7 and V is TRBV7-9; possible D gene TRBD2, 6 bases. Germline V gene data show CDR1 as SEHNR and CDR2 as FQNEAQ (reference sequence). The CDR3 extends over 12 amino acids. The CDR3 DNA follows: TGTTCCAGCAGCTTAGAGTTGGGGGGGCAGTACTTC. This sequence encodes CSSSLELGGQYF.

This chain joins TRBV9 and TRBJ1-2; tentatively, D is TRBD1 (6 bases). The CDR3 is 15 residues long. Trimming cost V 4 bases and J 7 bases, with 20 bases left between them. Germline CDR1 and CDR2: SGDLS and YYNGEE. The CDR3 region has the DNA TGTGCCAGCAGCCCAACGGGATTACAGGGATCTGGCTACACCTTC. Amino acid sequence: CASSPTGLQGSGYTF.

CDR3: CASSWNTPAATNEKLFF. DNA for the CDR3: TGCGCCAGCAGCTGGAACACACCGGCGGCAACTAATGAAAAACTGTTTTTT. The chain combines TRBV5-1 with TRBJ1-4; D uncertain. Germline-derived CDR1 and CDR2 are SGHRS and YFSETQ. The ends were cut back, 3 bases at V and 0 bases at J, with 15 bases in the middle. This CDR3 has 17 residues.

This clone came up once. V is TRBV27 and J is TRBJ2-7; 8 bases align to TRBD1. This CDR3 has 19 amino acids. The germline gives CDR1 MNHEY, CDR2 SMNVEV (reference sequence). Losses at the gene ends were 6 bases for V and 0 bases for J; bases not matched to a gene: 19. CDR3 in DNA: TGTGCCAGCAGCGGGCGCGGACAGGGCGGCCTAACCTACTCCTACGAGCAGTACTTC. The encoded protein is CASSGRGQGGLTYSYEQYF.

Only a few counts were recorded for this clone. The chain carries TRBV7-8 and TRBJ2-1, with D perhaps TRBD1 (5 bases). Germline V lookup: CDR1 SGHVS, CDR2 FQNEAQ. V was cut by 5 bases and J by 12 bases, with 11 bases left in between. The CDR3 extends over 11 amino acids. CDR3 residues: CASSDFTGQFF. The CDR3 DNA sequence: TGTGCCAGCAGCGACTTTACAGGGCAGTTCTTC.

The V call is TRBV28, the J call TRBJ1-1; D gene unclear. Per germline, CDR1 MDHEN and CDR2 SYDVKM. The CDR3 sequence is 12 residues long. Trimming cost V 7 bases and J 4 bases, with 10 bases left between them. The CDR3 loop is CASTTTSTEAFF. In nucleotides, the CDR3 is TGTGCCAGCACCACTACGTCCACTGAAGCTTTCTTT.

The chain carries TRBV28 and TRBJ2-7; perhaps TRBD1 as D (5 bases). Germline lookup yields CDR1 MDHEN and CDR2 SYDVKM. This CDR3 has 16 amino acids. The V end lost 5 bases, the J end lost 5 bases, and 22 bases lay between the germline ends. The CDR3 spells CASSPTGIAQGHEQYF. The CDR3 DNA reads TGTGCCAGCAGTCCCACCGGTATTGCGCAGGGCCACGAGCAGTACTTC.

V gene TRBV10-3 combines with J gene TRBJ2-3, with 7 nucleotides matching TRBD1. The germline V gene encodes CDR1 ENHRY and CDR2 SYGVKD. Losses at the gene ends were 10 bases for V and 4 bases for J; bases not matched to a gene: 8. The CDR3 covers 13 residues. CDR3: CATNRGLADTQYF. CDR3 nucleotides: TGTGCCACAAACAGGGGTTTGGCAGATACGCAGTATTTT.

The chain uses TRBV30 and TRBJ1-4; 9 bases are a match to TRBD1. This CDR3 is built from 16 residues. The junction had 10 bases not matched to a gene; V was cut back by 3 bases and J by 5 bases. CDR1 and CDR2 from the germline V gene are GTSNPN and SVGIG (reference sequence). The CDR3 DNA reads TGTGCCTGGAGCGTGGGGGACAGGGTGGGGAATGAAAAACTGTTTTTT. This encodes CAWSVGDRVGNEKLFF. Supplemented by reference TRBV30 and TRBJ1-4, the full variable domain reads SQTIHQWPATLVQPVGSPLSLECTVEGTSNPNLYWYRQAAGRGLQLLFYSVGIGQISSEVPQNLSASRPQDRQFILSSKKLLLSDSGFYLCAWSVGDRVGNEKLFFGSGTQLSVL.

V gene TRBV6-4 combines with J gene TRBJ1-1; TRBD1 matches at 10 bases. CDR3 length: 15 amino acids. V gave up 2 bases and J gave up 4 bases; unmatched junction bases: 4. The germline V gene has CDR1 MRHNA and CDR2 SNTAGT. The CDR3 reads CASSDTGQGITEAFF. In DNA, the CDR3 is TGTGCCAGCAGTGACACGGGACAGGGGATCACTGAAGCTTTCTTT.

The chain employs TRBV19 and TRBJ2-1, with D perhaps TRBD2 (5 bases). V was shortened by 5 bases and J by 4 bases, with 15 bases between the two germline ends. Germline lookup yields CDR1 LNHDA and CDR2 SQIVND (reference sequence). The CDR3 loop spans 15 amino acids. CDR3 residues: CASSLDGGQYNEQFF. The DNA of the CDR3 is TGTGCCAGTAGTTTGGACGGAGGTCAGTACAATGAGCAGTTCTTC.

The chain uses TRBV4-1 and TRBJ1-4, with 9 positions matching TRBD1. The CDR3 has 16 amino acids. CDR1 is MGHRA and CDR2 is YSYEKL in the germline V gene. Trimming cost V 4 bases and J 6 bases; bases outside gene matches: 9. The CDR3 reads CASSPIQGQGDEKLFF. CDR3 coding DNA: TGCGCCAGCAGCCCGATCCAGGGACAGGGAGATGAAAAACTGTTTTTT.

This clone showed up just once. The rearrangement uses TRBV4-1 and TRBJ2-7; 8 bases match TRBD1. In germline, CDR1 is MGHRA, CDR2 YSYEKL. V lost 3 bases, J lost 1 base, and 8 bases stayed unmatched. The CDR3 runs to 16 residues. The CDR3 DNA sequence: TGCGCCAGCAGCCATAGAGAAAGGACAGGGTCCTACGAGCAGTACTTC. Protein sequence: CASSHRERTGSYEQYF.

This clone was recorded once. The chain has TRBV18 and TRBJ1-1, with no clear D. V lost 4 bases, J lost 3 bases, and 9 bases lay in between. The CDR3 is made up of 13 amino acids. Germline V CDR1 and CDR2: KGHSH, LQKENI. Here the CDR3 DNA reads TGTGCCAGCTCACTTAGGAGGGACACTGAAGCTTTCTTT. It is translated as CASSLRRDTEAFF.

In its sample, this clone was seen a few times. The chain uses TRBV19 and TRBJ1-1; D call uncertain. Germline-derived CDR1 and CDR2 are LNHDA and SQIVND (reference sequence). The CDR3 spans 14 residues. The germline V and J ends were trimmed by 10 bases and 1 base, with 16 bases remaining between them. The CDR3 DNA reads TGTGCCACCACGGCCGGGCGGGGGAACACTGAAGCTTTCTTT. Protein product: CATTAGRGNTEAFF.